This T cell receptor beta chain originates from a study of memory CD8 T cells in hepatitis C reinfection. Notes on this clone: Its antigen is as yet unknown.

Here immunoSEQ multiplex PCR was the method, and the copy in TCRdb shows in-frame clones only, minus some. The repertoire has under 50,000 clones, roughly 90% of them found once; the top ten carry 1.2%. Study-level findings and limits: Conclusions on public clonotypes and secondary clearance were not definitive with five donors.

Time point reported: peak reinfection, 3 to 8 weeks after reinfection detection. No in vitro expansion preceded TCR sequencing of the sorted cells. Germline assignment: CDR1 MGHRA and CDR2 YSYEKL. The CDR3 is made up of 15 amino acids. V lost 1 base, J lost 0 bases, and 0 bases stayed unmatched. The origin of this receptor is a man aged 18 to 29 with hepatitis C virus infection. Sample: naive CD8+ T cells sorted from blood. The V and J genes are TRBV4-1 and TRBJ1-3, with TRBD1 matching 7 bases. CDR3 amino acids: CASSQGTGSGNTIYF. CDR3 DNA sequence: TGCGCCAGCAGCCAAGGGACAGGCTCTGGAAACACCATATATTTT.